This is a list of T cell receptor beta chains from one sample in a study of shared clonotypes between healthy human individuals. This table comes from immunoSEQ multiplex PCR, and its TCRdb copy is limited to in-frame clones, with some not included. The profile covers about 690,000 clones, with about 90% appearing a single time and more than 30% taken by the ten largest. The sequencing input was memory CD8+ T cells from PBMCs. All receptors come from a man younger than 35 in good health. Some clones in this sample may be carry-over from other donors' samples. The CDR3 runs from the conserved cysteine through the conserved F or W. A D gene is named only where the DNA matches it firmly. The size entry is marked missing in some rows and otherwise reads once, few, many or a size class.

CDR3 length: 14
D gene: TRBD1
J gene: TRBJ2-5
V gene: TRBV6-5
clone size: -
CDR3 protein: CASTLGTEGETQYF
CDR3 DNA: TGTGCCAGCACATTAGGGACAGAGGGGGAGACCCAGTACTTC

CDR3 length: 15
D gene: TRBD1
J gene: TRBJ1-2
V gene: TRBV4-3
clone size: -
CDR3 protein: CASSQEGTGFYGYTF
CDR3 DNA: TGCGCCAGCAGCCAAGAGGGGACAGGGTTCTATGGCTACACCTTC

CDR3 length: 19
D gene: TRBD1
J gene: TRBJ2-5
V gene: TRBV19
clone size: -
CDR3 protein: CASSPLDRGNKKYQETQYF
CDR3 DNA: TGTGCCAGTAGTCCCCTAGACAGGGGGAATAAGAAGTACCAAGAGACCCAGTACTTC

CDR3 length: 17
D gene: -
J gene: TRBJ1-5
V gene: TRBV2
clone size: -
CDR3 protein: CASTRWGPGDSNQPQHF
CDR3 DNA: TGTGCCAGCACCCGTTGGGGCCCCGGGGATAGCAATCAGCCCCAGCATTTT

CDR3 length: 14
D gene: -
J gene: TRBJ2-7
V gene: TRBV27
clone size: -
CDR3 protein: CASRSSRRLYEQYF
CDR3 DNA: TGTGCCAGCAGGTCTAGCAGGAGGCTGTACGAGCAGTACTTC

CDR3 length: 14
D gene: -
J gene: TRBJ2-1
V gene: TRBV11-2
clone size: -
CDR3 protein: CASSLGGGLYEQFF
CDR3 DNA: TGTGCCAGCAGCCTCGGCGGAGGCCTCTATGAGCAGTTCTTC

CDR3 length: 13
D gene: -
J gene: TRBJ1-1
V gene: TRBV9
clone size: -
CDR3 protein: CASSGMGSTEAFF
CDR3 DNA: TGTGCCAGCAGCGGGATGGGATCCACTGAAGCTTTCTTT

CDR3 length: 13
D gene: -
J gene: TRBJ1-2
V gene: TRBV5-1
clone size: -
CDR3 protein: CASSPGNSPGYTF
CDR3 DNA: TGCGCCAGCAGCCCCGGGAATTCACCTGGCTACACCTTC

CDR3 length: 15
D gene: -
J gene: TRBJ1-6
V gene: TRBV4-3
clone size: -
CDR3 protein: CASSQDGTEASPLHF
CDR3 DNA: TGCGCCAGCAGCCAAGATGGAACAGAAGCTTCACCCCTCCACTTT

CDR3 length: 16
D gene: -
J gene: TRBJ2-3
V gene: TRBV15
clone size: -
CDR3 protein: CATSRVRTPSTDTQYF
CDR3 DNA: TGTGCCACCAGCAGGGTTCGGACGCCTAGCACAGATACGCAGTATTTT

CDR3 length: 16
D gene: -
J gene: TRBJ2-6
V gene: TRBV9
clone size: -
CDR3 protein: CASSVHRESGANVLTF
CDR3 DNA: TGTGCCAGCAGCGTGCACCGGGAGTCTGGGGCCAACGTCCTGACTTTC

CDR3 length: 17
D gene: -
J gene: TRBJ1-2
V gene: TRBV7-8
clone size: -
CDR3 protein: CASSLEAPGGFNYGYTF
CDR3 DNA: TGTGCCAGCAGCTTAGAGGCCCCTGGGGGGTTCAACTATGGCTACACCTTC

CDR3 length: 13
D gene: -
J gene: TRBJ1-1
V gene: TRBV7-3
clone size: once
CDR3 protein: CASSFPPNTEAFF
CDR3 DNA: TGTGCCAGCAGCTTCCCACCGAACACTGAAGCTTTCTTT

CDR3 length: 16
D gene: -
J gene: TRBJ1-3
V gene: TRBV5-4
clone size: -
CDR3 protein: CASSYIGGASGNTIYF
CDR3 DNA: TGTGCCAGCAGCTACATCGGGGGGGCCTCTGGAAACACCATATATTTT

CDR3 length: 14
D gene: -
J gene: TRBJ1-2
V gene: TRBV7-2
clone size: -
CDR3 protein: CASSPGRQNYGYTF
CDR3 DNA: TGTGCCAGCAGCCCGGGGAGACAGAACTATGGCTACACCTTC

CDR3 length: 15
D gene: -
J gene: TRBJ2-5
V gene: TRBV2
clone size: -
CDR3 protein: CASSDKGHLLETQYF
CDR3 DNA: TGTGCCAGCAGTGATAAGGGACATCTCCTCGAGACCCAGTACTTC

CDR3 length: 17
D gene: -
J gene: TRBJ2-3
V gene: TRBV27
clone size: -
CDR3 protein: CASSNAEDRFSTDTQYF
CDR3 DNA: TGTGCCAGCAGTAACGCGGAGGACAGATTCTCCACAGATACGCAGTATTTT

CDR3 length: 13
D gene: -
J gene: TRBJ2-7
V gene: TRBV5-4
clone size: -
CDR3 protein: CASSYRATYEQYF
CDR3 DNA: TGTGCCAGCAGCTACAGGGCTACCTACGAGCAGTACTTC

CDR3 length: 14
D gene: -
J gene: TRBJ1-1
V gene: TRBV7-9
clone size: -
CDR3 protein: CASSTRDGWTEAFF
CDR3 DNA: TGTGCCAGCAGCACCCGGGACGGATGGACTGAAGCTTTCTTT

CDR3 length: 14
D gene: TRBD2
J gene: TRBJ2-7
V gene: TRBV27
clone size: -
CDR3 protein: CASSLSGGTYEQYF
CDR3 DNA: TGTGCCAGCAGTTTATCCGGGGGGACCTACGAGCAGTACTTC

CDR3 length: 14
D gene: -
J gene: TRBJ1-2
V gene: TRBV7-9
clone size: -
CDR3 protein: CASSLWNNEGGYTF
CDR3 DNA: TGTGCCAGCAGCTTATGGAACAACGAAGGAGGCTACACCTTC

CDR3 length: 15
D gene: -
J gene: TRBJ1-2
V gene: TRBV29-1
clone size: -
CDR3 protein: CSVEGRGNQSVGYTF
CDR3 DNA: TGCAGCGTGGAGGGGAGAGGGAATCAATCGGTTGGCTACACCTTC

CDR3 length: 13
D gene: TRBD1
J gene: TRBJ1-1
V gene: TRBV5-5
clone size: few
CDR3 protein: CASSSRDRVGAFF
CDR3 DNA: TGTGCCAGCAGCTCCCGAGACAGGGTGGGAGCTTTCTTT

CDR3 length: 13
D gene: -
J gene: TRBJ2-7
V gene: TRBV14
clone size: few
CDR3 protein: CASSPRMTYEQYF
CDR3 DNA: TGTGCCAGCAGCCCGAGGATGACCTACGAGCAGTACTTC

CDR3 length: 11
D gene: -
J gene: TRBJ1-1
V gene: TRBV20-1
clone size: few
CDR3 protein: CSAGGVTEAFF
CDR3 DNA: TGCAGTGCTGGGGGGGTCACTGAAGCTTTCTTT

CDR3 length: 17
D gene: TRBD2
J gene: TRBJ2-2
V gene: TRBV7-9
clone size: -
CDR3 protein: CASSLFSGSSYTGELFF
CDR3 DNA: TGTGCCAGCAGCTTATTTAGCGGGAGTAGTTACACCGGGGAGCTGTTTTTT

CDR3 length: 18
D gene: TRBD2
J gene: TRBJ2-2
V gene: TRBV7-6
clone size: once
CDR3 protein: CASTPLLIAGPNTGELFF
CDR3 DNA: TGTGCCAGCACCCCTTTACTTATAGCGGGACCGAACACCGGGGAGCTGTTTTTT

CDR3 length: 15
D gene: -
J gene: TRBJ1-5
V gene: TRBV6-5
clone size: -
CDR3 protein: CASSPWTDSNQPQHF
CDR3 DNA: TGTGCCAGCAGTCCGTGGACGGATAGCAATCAGCCCCAGCATTTT

CDR3 length: 15
D gene: -
J gene: TRBJ1-4
V gene: TRBV7-2
clone size: -
CDR3 protein: CASSLRRGLNEKLFF
CDR3 DNA: TGTGCCAGCAGCTTACGCAGGGGCCTAAATGAAAAACTGTTTTTT

CDR3 length: 15
D gene: -
J gene: TRBJ2-3
V gene: TRBV11-2
clone size: -
CDR3 protein: CASSLDGIEPDTQYF
CDR3 DNA: TGTGCCAGCAGCTTAGACGGCATTGAGCCAGATACGCAGTATTTT

CDR3 length: 16
D gene: -
J gene: TRBJ2-7
V gene: TRBV2
clone size: -
CDR3 protein: CASSRDLAPSSYEQYF
CDR3 DNA: TGTGCCAGCAGTCGCGACCTAGCGCCTAGCTCCTACGAGCAGTACTTC

CDR3 length: 13
D gene: -
J gene: TRBJ1-1
V gene: TRBV27
clone size: -
CDR3 protein: CASSLVGDTEAFF
CDR3 DNA: TGTGCCAGCAGTTTAGTGGGGGACACTGAAGCTTTCTTT